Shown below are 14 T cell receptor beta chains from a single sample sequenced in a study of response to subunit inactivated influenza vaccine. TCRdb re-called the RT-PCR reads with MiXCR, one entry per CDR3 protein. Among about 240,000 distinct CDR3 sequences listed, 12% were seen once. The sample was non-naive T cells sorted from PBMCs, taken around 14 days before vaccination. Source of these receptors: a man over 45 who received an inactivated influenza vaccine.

The CDR3 DNA sequence: TGTGCCAGCAGCTTGGCAGGGGAGTTGGAGACCCAGTACTTC. Translated, it gives CASSLAGELETQYF. This chain uses TRBV7-9 with TRBJ2-5, with D tentatively TRBD1 (6 bases). The CDR3 totals 14 residues. Trimming left V 3 bases short and J 5 bases short, with 13 bases between. Germline V gene lookup returns CDR1 SEHNR and CDR2 FQNEAQ (reference sequence).

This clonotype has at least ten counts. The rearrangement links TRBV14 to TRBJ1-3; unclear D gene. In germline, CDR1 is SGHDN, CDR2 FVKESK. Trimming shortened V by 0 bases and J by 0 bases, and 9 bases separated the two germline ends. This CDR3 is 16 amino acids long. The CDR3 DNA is TGTGCCAGCAGCCAAGACGTCGTGGGCTCTGGAAACACCATATATTTT. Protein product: CASSQDVVGSGNTIYF.

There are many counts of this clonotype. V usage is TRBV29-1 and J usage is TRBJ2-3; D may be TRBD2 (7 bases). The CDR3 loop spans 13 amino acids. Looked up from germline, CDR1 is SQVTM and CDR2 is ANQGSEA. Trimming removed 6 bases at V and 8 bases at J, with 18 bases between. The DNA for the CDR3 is TGCAGCGTCGAGGGGGGGGCCACGCGTACGCAGTATTTT. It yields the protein CSVEGGATRTQYF.

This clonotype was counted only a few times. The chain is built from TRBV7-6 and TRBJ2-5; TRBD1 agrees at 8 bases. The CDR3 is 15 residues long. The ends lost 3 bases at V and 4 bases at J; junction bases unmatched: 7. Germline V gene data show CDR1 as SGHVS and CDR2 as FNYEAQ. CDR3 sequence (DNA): TGTGCCAGCAGCTTTGCAGGGGGCAGGCGAGAGACCCAGTACTTC. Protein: CASSFAGGRRETQYF.

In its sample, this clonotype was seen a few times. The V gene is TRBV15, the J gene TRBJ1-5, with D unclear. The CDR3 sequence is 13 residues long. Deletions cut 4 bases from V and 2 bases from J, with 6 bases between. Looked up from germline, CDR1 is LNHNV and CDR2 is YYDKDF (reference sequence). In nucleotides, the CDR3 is TGTGCCACCAGCATGGTACGCAATCAGCCCCAGCATTTT. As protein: CATSMVRNQPQHF.

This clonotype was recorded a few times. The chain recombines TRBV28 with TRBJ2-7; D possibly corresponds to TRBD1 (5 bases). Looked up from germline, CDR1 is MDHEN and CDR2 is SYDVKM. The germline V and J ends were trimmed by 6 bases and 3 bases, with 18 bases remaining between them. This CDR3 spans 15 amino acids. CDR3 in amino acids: CASRMGWGVFYEQYF. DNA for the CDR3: TGTGCCAGCAGAATGGGTTGGGGCGTTTTCTACGAGCAGTACTTC.

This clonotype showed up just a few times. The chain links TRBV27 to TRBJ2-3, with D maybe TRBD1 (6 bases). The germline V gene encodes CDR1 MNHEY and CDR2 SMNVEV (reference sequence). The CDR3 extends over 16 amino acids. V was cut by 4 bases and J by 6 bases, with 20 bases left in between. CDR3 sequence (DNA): TGTGCCAGCAGTTCCACAGGGACCTCCCGCGTGGATACGCAGTATTTT. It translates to CASSSTGTSRVDTQYF.

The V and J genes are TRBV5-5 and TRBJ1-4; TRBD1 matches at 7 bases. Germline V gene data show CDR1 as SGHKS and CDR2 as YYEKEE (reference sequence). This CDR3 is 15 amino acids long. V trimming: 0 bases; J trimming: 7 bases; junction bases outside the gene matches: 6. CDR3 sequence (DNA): TGTGCCAGCAGCTTGGTGGGACAGAGGGGTGAAAAACTGTTTTTT. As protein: CASSLVGQRGEKLFF.

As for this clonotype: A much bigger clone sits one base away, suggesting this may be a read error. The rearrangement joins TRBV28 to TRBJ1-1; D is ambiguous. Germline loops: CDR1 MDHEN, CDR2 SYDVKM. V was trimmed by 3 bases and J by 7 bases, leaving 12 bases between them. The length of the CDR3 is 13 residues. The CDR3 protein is CASSFSWSNEAFF. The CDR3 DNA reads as TGTGCCAGCAGTTTTTCGTGGAGCAATGAAGCTTTCTTT.

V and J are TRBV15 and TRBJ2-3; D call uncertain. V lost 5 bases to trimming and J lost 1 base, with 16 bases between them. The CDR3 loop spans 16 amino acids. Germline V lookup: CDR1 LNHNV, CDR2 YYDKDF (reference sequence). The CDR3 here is CATSPLKRYRTDTQYF. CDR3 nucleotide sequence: TGTGCCACCAGCCCCCTCAAGAGGTACCGCACAGATACGCAGTATTTT.

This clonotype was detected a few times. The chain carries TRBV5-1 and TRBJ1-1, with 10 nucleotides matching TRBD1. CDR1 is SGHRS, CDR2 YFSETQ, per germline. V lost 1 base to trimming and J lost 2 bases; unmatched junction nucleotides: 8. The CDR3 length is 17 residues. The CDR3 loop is CASSLFIGQGVNTEAFF. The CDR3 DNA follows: TGCGCCAGCAGCTTGTTTATAGGACAGGGGGTTAACACTGAAGCTTTCTTT.

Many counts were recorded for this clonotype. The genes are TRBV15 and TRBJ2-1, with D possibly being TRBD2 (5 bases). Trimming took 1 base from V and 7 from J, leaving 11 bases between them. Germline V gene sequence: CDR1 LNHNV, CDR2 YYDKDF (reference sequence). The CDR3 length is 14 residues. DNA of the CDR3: TGTGCCACCAGCAGAGTAGGCCGGAGGAATGAGCAGTTCTTC. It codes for CATSRVGRRNEQFF.

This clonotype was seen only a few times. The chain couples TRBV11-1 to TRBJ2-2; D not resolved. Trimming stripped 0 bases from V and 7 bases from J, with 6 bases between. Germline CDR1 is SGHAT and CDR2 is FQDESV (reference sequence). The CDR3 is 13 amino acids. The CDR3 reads CASSLAYGGELFF. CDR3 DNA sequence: TGTGCCAGCAGCTTAGCTTATGGCGGGGAGCTGTTTTTT.

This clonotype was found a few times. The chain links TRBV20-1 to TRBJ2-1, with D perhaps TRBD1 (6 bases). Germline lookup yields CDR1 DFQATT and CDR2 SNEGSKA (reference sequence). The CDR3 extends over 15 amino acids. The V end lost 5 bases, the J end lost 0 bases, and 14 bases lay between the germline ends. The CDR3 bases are TGCAGTGCTGGGGCGACAGGTTACTCCTACAATGAGCAGTTCTTC. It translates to CSAGATGYSYNEQFF.